The 3 T cell receptor beta chains below were found in one sample sequenced in a study of blood T cell repertoires in COVID-19. Sequencing was performed with immunoSEQ multiplex PCR; in TCRdb, only in-frame clones are kept and a portion is missing. The sample carries roughly 200,000 clones, 80% to 85% recorded once. The specimen was peripheral blood. These receptors all come from a man aged 35 to 55 with acute or convalescent COVID-19.

The chain combines TRBV25-1 with TRBJ1-2, with D possibly TRBD1 on 6 matching bases. The CDR3 extends over 13 amino acids. Trimming took off 4 bases at V and 2 bases at J, with 8 bases between the two ends. CDR1 MGHDK and CDR2 SYGVNS come from the germline V gene. CDR3 amino acids: CASSAGANYGYTF. CDR3 bases: TGTGCCAGCAGTGCAGGGGCGAACTATGGCTACACCTTC.

V and J are TRBV4-1 and TRBJ2-2; a weak D match, TRBD1 (5 bases). The V gene's germline CDR1 is MGHRA and CDR2 YSYEKL. The CDR3 length is 16 residues. The V and J ends lost 2 bases and 0 bases respectively, with 10 bases between them. The CDR3 loop is CASSQSAGTNTGELFF. The CDR3 coding sequence is TGCGCCAGCAGCCAATCGGCAGGGACGAACACCGGGGAGCTGTTTTTT.

The CDR3 DNA follows: TGTGCCAGCAGCTTGGGACAGGGGGCCTGGGGGACCCAGTACTTC. Its protein product is CASSLGQGAWGTQYF. The rearrangement links TRBV7-2 to TRBJ2-5; 12 bases match TRBD1. Germline V gene lookup returns CDR1 SGHTA and CDR2 FQGNSA. The V gene end was trimmed by 3 bases and the J gene end by 7 bases; junction bases not matched to a gene: 6. The CDR3 has 15 residues.